This T cell receptor beta chain was found in a study of T cell responses to AZD1222 COVID-19 vaccine. Produced via immunoSEQ multiplex PCR; TCRdb's table is partial and in-frame only. The data contain more than 110,000 clones, 70% to 90% of them seen just once; the ten biggest clones take up roughly 4.7%. V was shortened by 2 bases and J by 9 bases, with 12 bases between the two germline ends. Germline CDR1 and CDR2: SGHTS and YDEGEE. The CDR3 runs 14 residues. The source was peripheral blood, collected on day 0 of AZD1222 vaccination. The chain is built from TRBV5-8 and TRBJ1-6; TRBD1 might be the D (5 bases). The source of this sequence is an adult in good health. CDR3 in DNA: TGTGCCAGCAGCTTTAGGCAGGGTGGTTCACCCCTCCACTTT. Translation gives CASSFRQGGSPLHF.